This note documents a single TCR beta chain sequence. What it recognizes is unknown. This entry comes from a study of graft-versus-host responses after intestinal transplantation. Germline values: CDR1 MNHEY, CDR2 SMNVEV (reference sequence). V was cut by 4 bases and J by 4 bases, with 14 bases left in between. The CDR3 spans 15 residues. Profiling relied on immunoSEQ multiplex PCR, and the TCRdb table lists in-frame clones only, not all of them. The table lists some 110,000 clones, 90% to 95% of them singletons. This sequence originates from a human donor who was the organ donor for an intestinal transplant. The gene calls are TRBV27 and TRBJ2-1; D is tentatively TRBD1 or TRBD2 (5 bases each). Sequenced material: unstimulated CD8+ T cells sorted from spleen or lymph node cells, taken before transplant. CDR3: CASSSRDGLYNEQFF. The CDR3 coding sequence is TGTGCCAGCAGTTCCCGGGACGGGCTATACAATGAGCAGTTCTTC.